One and the same sample provided the 14 T cell receptor beta chains below, sequenced in a study of breast tumors, draining lymph nodes, adjacent tissues. Breast cancer patients provided tissue from their axillary draining lymph nodes. One entry per CDR3 protein, called by TCRdb with MiXCR from the multiplex PCR reads. The table records about 270,000 distinct CDR3 sequences, roughly 31% of them present only once. The material sequenced was axillary lymph node tissue. The source is a female donor with breast cancer. Some clones in this sample may be carry-over from other donors' samples.

About this clonotype: A single base separates this from a much larger clone, so it may be a read error. V gene TRBV6-5 combines with J gene TRBJ1-2; TRBD1 matches 7 bases. Germline V gives CDR1 MNHEY, CDR2 SVGAGI. The CDR3 has 14 amino acids. CDR3 residues: CASGYGTEVYGYTF. The CDR3 DNA reads TGTGCCAGCGGTTACGGGACAGAAGTATATGGCTACACCTTC.

This clonotype was counted many times. Written as DNA, the CDR3 is TGTGCCAGCAGCTACGGACAGGGGGTACTCAATGAGCAGTTCTTC. Its protein product is CASSYGQGVLNEQFF. The chain recombines TRBV5-5 with TRBJ2-1; 10 bases are shared with TRBD1. The CDR3 is 15 residues long. Germline lookup yields CDR1 SGHKS and CDR2 YYEKEE (reference sequence). Trimming took 3 bases from V and 6 from J; bases not matched to a gene: 6.

This clonotype occurred many times. This chain links TRBV4-1 with TRBJ2-5, with 7 bases that match TRBD2. Germline loops: CDR1 MGHRA, CDR2 YSYEKL. The CDR3 consists of 17 residues. The J segment lost 5 bases and the V segment lost 2 bases, leaving 14 bases of the junction unmatched. CDR3 in amino acids: CASSQLGGGRGGETQYF. CDR3 coding DNA: TGCGCCAGCAGCCAACTTGGTGGCGGGAGAGGCGGGGAGACCCAGTACTTC.

This clonotype came up many times. This chain connects TRBV10-1 to TRBJ2-3, with D perhaps matching TRBD2 (6 bases). This CDR3 is built from 13 residues. Trimming shortened V by 5 bases and J by 4 bases, and 10 bases separated the two germline ends. From germline, CDR1 is WNHNN and CDR2 SYGVQD (reference sequence). CDR3 coding DNA: TGCGCCAGCAGTCCCGGGGGACCAGATACGCAGTATTTT. Protein product: CASSPGGPDTQYF.

This rearrangement joins TRBV29-1 to TRBJ1-1, with no clear D. CDR1 and CDR2 from the germline V gene are SQVTM and ANQGSEA. V lost 1 base and J lost 2, with 17 bases in between. This CDR3 region has 16 residues. The CDR3: CSVEGIRTISNTEAFF. Here the CDR3 DNA reads TGCAGCGTTGAAGGGATCCGCACGATTTCCAACACTGAAGCTTTCTTT. The full variable domain, in which reference TRBV29-1 and TRBJ1-1 provide the parts outside the CDR3, is SAVISQKPSRDICQRGTSLTIQCQVDSQVTMMFWYRQQPGQSLTLIATANQGSEATYESGFVIDKFPISRPNLTFSTLTVSNMSPEDSSIYLCSVEGIRTISNTEAFFGQGTRLTVV.

To note about this clonotype: This may come from a read error, since a much larger clone is one base off. The chain links TRBV7-2 to TRBJ2-1, with D tentatively TRBD2 (6 bases). Germline CDR1 SGHTA, CDR2 FQGNSA. The CDR3 totals 16 residues. As DNA, the CDR3 is TGTGCCAGCGGCTTAGAGGCCGGGAGTAATTCCAATGAGCAGTTCTTC. Its protein is CASGLEAGSNSNEQFF.

Comments on this clonotype: The conserved phenylalanine or tryptophan is not found at the CDR3 terminus, so this likely reflects a read error. This chain uses TRBV29-1 with TRBJ1-3; D is unclear. CDR1 and CDR2 (germline): SQVTM, ANQGSEA. The CDR3 contains 12 residues. The CDR3 coding sequence is TGCAGCGTCCTAGCCTCTGGAGACACCATATATTCT. Translated: CSVLASGDTIYS.

This clonotype was observed many times. V is TRBV5-6 and J is TRBJ2-1; 12 bases match TRBD2. V gave up 3 bases and J gave up 6 bases; unmatched junction bases: 7. The CDR3 spans 16 residues. CDR1 SGHDT and CDR2 YYEEEE come from the germline V gene. The CDR3 bases are TGTGCCAGCAGCTCCGTGGGACTAGCGGGCGGCAATGAGCAGTTCTTC. It yields the protein CASSSVGLAGGNEQFF.

About this clonotype: The CDR3 ends on some other residue instead of the conserved phenylalanine or tryptophan, so this is likely a read error. No DNA is shown, since the ends of the CDR3 on it are uncertain; the CDR3 is the one TCRdb lists. This rearrangement joins TRBV20-1 to TRBJ2-5; the D call in the table, TRBD1, was not verified against the DNA. Germline assignment: CDR1 DFQATT and CDR2 SNEGSKA (reference sequence). The CDR3 numbers 9 amino acids, ends counted. The chain's CDR3 is CSAPVQGQI.

A few counts support this clonotype. A much larger clone differs by one base, so this may be a read error. The genes are TRBV19 and TRBJ1-5, with no clear D. CDR1 and CDR2 (germline): LNHDA, SQIVND (reference sequence). The CDR3 runs to 11 residues. Between the trimmed V and J ends, which lost 5 bases and 6 bases, there was a span of 5 bases. The CDR3 coding sequence is TGTGCCAGTAGTGCCAGTCAGCCCCAGCATTTT. Protein sequence: CASSASQPQHF.

The sample holds many counts of this clonotype. The V call is TRBV6-5, the J call TRBJ2-3; tentative D call: TRBD2 (6 bases). CDR3 length: 14 amino acids. The V gene's germline CDR1 is MNHEY and CDR2 SVGAGI. Trimming pared 6 bases from V and 0 bases from J, leaving 10 bases between. The CDR3 DNA reads as TGTGCCAGCAGCGCGGGACCTAGCACAGATACGCAGTATTTT. As protein: CASSAGPSTDTQYF.

This clonotype was seen ten or more times. The chain couples TRBV5-1 to TRBJ2-1; 13 bases map to TRBD2. Trimming cost V 3 bases and J 7 bases; bases outside gene matches: 10. Germline values: CDR1 SGHRS, CDR2 YFSETQ. This CDR3 is 17 amino acids long. CDR3: CASSSELTSGRPNEQFF. CDR3 sequence (DNA): TGCGCCAGCAGCTCGGAATTGACTAGCGGGAGGCCTAATGAGCAGTTCTTC.

This clonotype was detected ten times or more. The rearrangement links TRBV5-1 to TRBJ2-1; 9 bases are shared with TRBD2. The CDR3 runs 18 residues. V was pared by 1 base and J by 4 bases, with 12 bases of the junction left unmatched. Germline V gene sequence: CDR1 SGHRS, CDR2 YFSETQ. The chain's CDR3 is CASSLTPLAGVTYNEQFF. The CDR3 DNA is TGCGCCAGCAGCTTGACCCCCTTAGCGGGAGTCACTTACAATGAGCAGTTCTTC.

Details on this clonotype: Its ends do not fully match the called genes, so a read error is possible. The chain joins TRBV5-1 to TRBJ2-1; a possible D gene is TRBD2 (7 bases). CDR1 and CDR2 from the germline V gene are SGHRS and YFSETQ. The CDR3 runs 12 residues. CDR3 nucleotide sequence: TGCGCCAGCGGCTTGGGGGGGGCTGAGCAGTTCTTC. It encodes CASGLGGAEQFF.